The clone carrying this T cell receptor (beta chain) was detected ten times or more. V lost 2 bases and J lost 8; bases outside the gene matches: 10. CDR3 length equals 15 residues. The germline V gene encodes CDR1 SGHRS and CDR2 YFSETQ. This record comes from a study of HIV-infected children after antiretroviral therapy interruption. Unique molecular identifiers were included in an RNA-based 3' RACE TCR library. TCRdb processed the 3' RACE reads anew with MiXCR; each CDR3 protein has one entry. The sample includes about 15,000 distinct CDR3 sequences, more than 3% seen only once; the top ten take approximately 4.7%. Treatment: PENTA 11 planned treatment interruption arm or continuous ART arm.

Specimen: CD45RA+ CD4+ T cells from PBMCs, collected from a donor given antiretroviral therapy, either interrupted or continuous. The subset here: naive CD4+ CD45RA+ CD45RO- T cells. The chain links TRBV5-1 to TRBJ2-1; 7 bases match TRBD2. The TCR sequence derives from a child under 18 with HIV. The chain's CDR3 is CASSFISGSLDEQFF. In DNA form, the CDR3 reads TGCGCCAGCAGCTTCATTAGCGGGTCGCTTGATGAGCAGTTCTTC.